This is a list of T cell receptor beta chains from one sample in a study of response to subunit inactivated influenza vaccine. TCRdb reprocessed the RT-PCR reads with MiXCR, giving one entry per CDR3 protein. The sample shows 600,000 to 850,000 distinct CDR3 sequences, approximately 14% of them seen only once. The input for sequencing was PBMCs from blood, taken about 14 days before vaccination. The receptors were sampled from a man aged 45-60 years who received an inactivated influenza vaccine. The CDR3 runs from the conserved cysteine through the conserved F or W. D genes are given only for firm matches. Size is stated for part of the rows, as once, few or many counts, or as a class when the clone is expanded.

TRBV12-3/TRBV12-4	.	TRBJ2-5	12	.	CASSPTHETQYF	TGTGCCAGCAGTCCGACCCACGAGACCCAGTACTTC
TRBV7-8	.	TRBJ1-2	16	many	CASSPHARPYRYGYTF	TGTGCCAGCAGCCCCCACGCCCGTCCTTATCGGTATGGCTACACCTTC
TRBV9	.	TRBJ1-1	13	few	CASSVEGNTEAFF	TGTGCCAGCAGCGTAGAGGGGAACACTGAAGCTTTCTTT
TRBV12-3/TRBV12-4	.	TRBJ1-1	11	few	CASSFVSEAFF	TGTGCCAGCAGTTTTGTTTCTGAAGCTTTCTTT
TRBV27	.	TRBJ2-1	16	.	CASSFVGLADYNEQFF	TGTGCCAGCAGTTTTGTGGGCCTAGCTGACTACAATGAGCAGTTCTTC
TRBV6-4	.	TRBJ1-2	16	few	CASSDSYQPNGYGYTF	TGTGCCAGCAGTGACTCGTACCAGCCCAATGGCTATGGCTACACCTTC
TRBV6-2/TRBV6-3	.	TRBJ1-4	15	few	CASSYSRGMDEKLFF	TGTGCCAGCAGTTACTCGCGAGGGATGGATGAAAAACTGTTTTTT
TRBV30	.	TRBJ2-7	14	.	CAWIPLLPPYEQYF	TGTGCCTGGATACCGCTTCTTCCCCCCTACGAGCAGTACTTC
TRBV4-2	TRBD2	TRBJ2-2	19	few	CASSQETSGGGGYTGELFF	TGTGCCAGCAGCCAAGAAACAAGCGGGGGAGGAGGGTACACCGGGGAGCTGTTTTTT
TRBV10-3	TRBD2	TRBJ2-1	14	many	CATGTSGDYNEQFF	TGTGCCACCGGGACTAGCGGAGATTACAATGAGCAGTTCTTC
TRBV7-2	.	TRBJ1-1	16	many	CASSSLRVGPGTEAFF	TGTGCCAGCAGCTCCCTCAGGGTGGGGCCCGGCACTGAAGCTTTCTTT
TRBV5-1	TRBD1	TRBJ1-2	14	few	CASSPDRGLYGYTF	TGCGCCAGCAGCCCGGACAGGGGGCTTTATGGCTACACCTTC
TRBV6-1	TRBD2	TRBJ2-3	16	.	CASSPNGLASTDTQYF	TGTGCCAGCAGCCCTAATGGACTAGCCAGCACAGATACGCAGTATTTT
TRBV11-2	TRBD2	TRBJ2-1	17	few	CASSLLGPTSGSNEQFF	TGTGCCAGCAGCTTATTAGGCCCTACTAGCGGGAGTAATGAGCAGTTCTTC
TRBV9	.	TRBJ1-1	14	.	CASSVSGMNTEAFF	TGTGCCAGCAGCGTATCGGGGATGAACACTGAAGCTTTCTTT
TRBV6-2/TRBV6-3	.	TRBJ2-7	17	.	CASSYHPQGRGTYEQYF	TGTGCCAGCAGTTACCATCCCCAGGGGCGGGGGACCTACGAGCAGTACTTC
TRBV3-1	.	TRBJ2-3	17	.	CASSQETKAGTTDTQYF	TGTGCCAGCAGCCAAGAAACGAAAGCGGGGACAACAGATACGCAGTATTTT
TRBV7-2	.	TRBJ1-1	14	.	CASSLQDRDTEAFF	TGTGCCAGCAGCTTACAGGACAGAGACACTGAAGCTTTCTTT
TRBV5-1	TRBD2	TRBJ2-2	20	few	CASSFVRRLAGAPNTGELFF	TGCGCCAGCAGCTTCGTAAGAAGACTAGCGGGGGCCCCAAACACCGGGGAGCTGTTTTTT
TRBV10-3	.	TRBJ2-7	14	few	CAISEGAAGYEQYF	TGTGCCATCAGTGAAGGAGCAGCCGGGTACGAGCAGTACTTC
TRBV5-1	.	TRBJ2-7	15	.	CASSLERLEDYEQYF	TGCGCCAGCAGCTTGGAGCGTTTGGAGGACTACGAGCAGTACTTC
TRBV15	TRBD2	TRBJ2-5	16	.	CATSRGTSGEKETQYF	TGTGCCACCAGCAGGGGGACTAGCGGGGAGAAAGAGACCCAGTACTTC
TRBV7-9	TRBD1	TRBJ2-7	14	.	CASSLPQGADEQYF	TGTGCCAGCAGCTTACCGCAGGGGGCTGACGAGCAGTACTTC
TRBV15	.	TRBJ2-1	13	many	CATSRPLGVEQFF	TGTGCCACCAGCAGGCCCTTGGGGGTCGAGCAGTTCTTC
TRBV7-7	TRBD1	TRBJ2-1	14	few	CASSSDRGLGEQFF	TGTGCCAGCAGTTCGGACAGGGGGCTGGGTGAGCAGTTCTTC
TRBV24-1	TRBD1	TRBJ2-1	14	.	CATTTGGSYNEQFF	TGTGCCACCACCACAGGGGGCTCCTACAATGAGCAGTTCTTC
TRBV14	.	TRBJ1-1	13	.	CASSPKWGAEAFF	TGTGCCAGCAGCCCTAAATGGGGGGCTGAAGCTTTCTTT
TRBV4-1	TRBD1	TRBJ2-7	15	few	CASSQGTGAGYEQYF	TGCGCCAGCAGCCAAGGGACAGGGGCCGGGTACGAGCAGTACTTC
TRBV7-9	.	TRBJ2-2	16	few	CASSLVTGLYTGELFF	TGTGCCAGCAGCTTAGTGACAGGCCTATACACCGGGGAGCTGTTTTTT
TRBV28	.	TRBJ2-3	16	.	CASTFPGAEITDTQYF	TGTGCCAGCACCTTCCCGGGAGCAGAAATAACAGATACGCAGTATTTT
TRBV4-1	TRBD1	TRBJ1-2	15	few	CASSQDNRGLDGYTF	TGCGCCAGCAGCCAAGATAACAGGGGGTTGGATGGCTACACCTTC
TRBV2	TRBD2	TRBJ2-5	14	.	CASNSGPSQETQYF	TGTGCCAGCAATAGCGGGCCCTCCCAAGAGACCCAGTACTTC
TRBV4-2	.	TRBJ1-5	15	few	CASSQDITGIQPQHF	TGTGCCAGCAGCCAAGATATAACAGGAATTCAGCCCCAGCATTTT
TRBV12-3/TRBV12-4	.	TRBJ1-1	16	.	CASSMRSGLSWTEAFF	TGTGCCAGCAGTATGAGGTCAGGACTTAGCTGGACTGAAGCTTTCTTT
TRBV28	.	TRBJ2-5	16	.	CASSLFGGGFGETQYF	TGTGCCAGCAGTTTATTTGGAGGTGGTTTCGGGGAGACCCAGTACTTC
TRBV5-1	.	TRBJ2-1	16	.	CASSLSGGQNYNEQFF	TGCGCCAGCAGCTTGTCCGGGGGGCAAAACTACAATGAGCAGTTCTTC
TRBV2	.	TRBJ1-5	13	.	CASNRDEGQPQHF	TGTGCCAGCAACAGGGACGAGGGGCAGCCCCAGCATTTT
TRBV20-1	.	TRBJ1-2	11	many	CSARGDGRYTF	TGCAGTGCTAGAGGGGACGGTCGCTACACCTTC
TRBV7-2	TRBD2	TRBJ2-7	14	many	CASSLAGGLDEQYF	TGTGCCAGCAGTCTAGCGGGAGGACTAGACGAGCAGTACTTC
TRBV28	TRBD2	TRBJ2-1	17	.	CASRRDPRTSGRYEQFF	TGTGCCAGCAGAAGAGACCCCCGGACTAGCGGGAGGTATGAGCAGTTCTTC
TRBV7-3	.	TRBJ2-1	13	.	CASNKDSLGEQFF	TGTGCCAGCAATAAGGATTCCCTGGGTGAGCAGTTCTTC
TRBV7-9	.	TRBJ2-3	13	few	CASSFATADTQYF	TGTGCCAGCAGCTTTGCTACCGCAGATACGCAGTATTTT
TRBV20-1	TRBD1	TRBJ1-4	13	many	CSATDRGGRKLFF	TGCAGTGCTACCGACAGGGGCGGGCGAAAACTGTTTTTT
TRBV5-6	.	TRBJ1-1	15	.	CASSLEGRRLPEAFF	TGTGCCAGCAGCTTGGAGGGGCGGAGGCTACCCGAAGCTTTCTTT
TRBV4-1	.	TRBJ2-3	14	.	CASSQDPGGDTQYF	TGCGCCAGCAGCCAAGATCCCGGAGGGGATACGCAGTATTTT
TRBV7-6	.	TRBJ2-5	13	few	CASSLGFTETQYF	TGTGCCAGCAGCTTGGGATTTACGGAGACCCAGTACTTC
TRBV7-2	.	TRBJ1-6	15	few	CASSLAPEGHSPLHF	TGTGCCAGCAGCTTAGCACCAGAAGGGCACTCACCCCTCCACTTT